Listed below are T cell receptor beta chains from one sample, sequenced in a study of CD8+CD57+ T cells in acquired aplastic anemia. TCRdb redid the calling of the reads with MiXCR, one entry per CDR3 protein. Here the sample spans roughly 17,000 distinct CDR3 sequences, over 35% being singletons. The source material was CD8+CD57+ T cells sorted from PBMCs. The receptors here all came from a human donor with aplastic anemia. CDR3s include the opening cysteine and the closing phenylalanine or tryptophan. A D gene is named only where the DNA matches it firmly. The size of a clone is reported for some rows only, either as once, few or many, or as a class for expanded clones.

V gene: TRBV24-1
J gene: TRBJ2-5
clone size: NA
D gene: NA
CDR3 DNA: TGTGCCACCAGTGCAGGTTTATATCACTTGGGGGAGACCCAGTACTTC
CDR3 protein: CATSAGLYHLGETQYF

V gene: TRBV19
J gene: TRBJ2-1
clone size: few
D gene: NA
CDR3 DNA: TGTGCCAGTAAGAAGGGGAGCTCCTACAATGAGCAGTTCTTC
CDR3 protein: CASKKGSSYNEQFF

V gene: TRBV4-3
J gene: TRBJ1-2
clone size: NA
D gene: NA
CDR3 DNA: TGCGCCAGCAGCCAGGAGGGAAGCGACTATGGCTACACCTTC
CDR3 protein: CASSQEGSDYGYTF

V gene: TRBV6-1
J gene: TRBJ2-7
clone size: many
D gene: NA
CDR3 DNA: TGTGCCAGCAGTGATTTTGAGGGCTTCGAGCAGTACTTC
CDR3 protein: CASSDFEGFEQYF

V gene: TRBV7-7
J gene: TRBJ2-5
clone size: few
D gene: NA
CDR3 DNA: TGTGCTAGCAGCTCGGGGGAGATGCAGACCCAGTACTTC
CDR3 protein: CASSSGEMQTQYF

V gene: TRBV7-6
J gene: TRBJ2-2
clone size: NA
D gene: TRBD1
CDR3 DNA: TGTGCTAGCAGCTTGTGGGGGCCGGGACAGATTACGAACACCGGGGAGCTGTTTTTT
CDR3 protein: CASSLWGPGQITNTGELFF

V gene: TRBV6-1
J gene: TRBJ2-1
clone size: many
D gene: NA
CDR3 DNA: TGTGCCAGCAAAGGAACTGAGGAGTTGCAGTTCTTC
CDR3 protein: CASKGTEELQFF

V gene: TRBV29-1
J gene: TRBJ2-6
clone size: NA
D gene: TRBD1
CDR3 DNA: TGCAGCGTTCCCCAGGGGGCGCAGGCCAACGTCCTGACTTTC
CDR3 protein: CSVPQGAQANVLTF

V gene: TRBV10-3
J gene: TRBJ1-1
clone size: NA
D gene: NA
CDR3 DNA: TGTGCCATCAGGGAATTGAACACTGAAGCTTTCTTT
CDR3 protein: CAIRELNTEAFF

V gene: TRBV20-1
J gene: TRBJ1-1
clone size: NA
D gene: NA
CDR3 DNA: TGCAGTGCTAGGTATACTCTTACTGGTGAAGCTTCCTTT
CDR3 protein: CSARYTLTGEASF

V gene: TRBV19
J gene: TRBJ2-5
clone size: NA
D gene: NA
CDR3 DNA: TGTGCCAGTAGCTTGAGAGAGACCCAGTACTTC
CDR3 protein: CASSLRETQYF

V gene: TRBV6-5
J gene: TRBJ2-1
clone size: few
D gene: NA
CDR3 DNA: TGTGCCAGCAGCCGACTAGGGGATGAGCAGTTCTTC
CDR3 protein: CASSRLGDEQFF

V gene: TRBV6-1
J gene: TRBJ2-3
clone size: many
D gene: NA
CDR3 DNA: TGTGCCAGCAGTGACTGGGGATCGACAGATACGCAGTATTTT
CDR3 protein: CASSDWGSTDTQYF

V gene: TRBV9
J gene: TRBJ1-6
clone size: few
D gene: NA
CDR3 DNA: TGTGCCAGCAGCTGGGGGGCAGGCGATAATTCACCCCTCCACTTT
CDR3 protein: CASSWGAGDNSPLHF

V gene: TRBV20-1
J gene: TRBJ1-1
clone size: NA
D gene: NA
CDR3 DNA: TGCAGGTTCCACAACCGCGAAGCTTTCTTT
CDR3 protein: CRFHNREAFF

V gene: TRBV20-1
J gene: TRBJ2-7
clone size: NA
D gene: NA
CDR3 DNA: TGCAGCACACCTAGACGAGGTGGCGAGCAGTACTTC
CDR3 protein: CSTPRRGGEQYF

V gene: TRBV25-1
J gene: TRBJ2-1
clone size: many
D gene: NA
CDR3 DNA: TGTGCCAGCAGTGTCGGGACATTTGAGCAGTTCTTC
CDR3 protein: CASSVGTFEQFF

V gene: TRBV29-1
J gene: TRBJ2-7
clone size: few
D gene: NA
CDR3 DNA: TGCAGCGTTGTGGGGTCGGTGAGGGACTACGAGCAGTACTTC
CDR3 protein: CSVVGSVRDYEQYF

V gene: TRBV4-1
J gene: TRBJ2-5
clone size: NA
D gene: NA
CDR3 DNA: TGCGCCAGCAGCCAAGGGCTGACAACAGAGACCCAGTACTTC
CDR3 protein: CASSQGLTTETQYF

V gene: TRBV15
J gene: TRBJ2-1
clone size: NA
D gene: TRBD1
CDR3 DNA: TGTGCCACCAGCAGCGTTGAAGACAACAGGGGGCTTATCAATGAGCAGTTCTTC
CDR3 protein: CATSSVEDNRGLINEQFF

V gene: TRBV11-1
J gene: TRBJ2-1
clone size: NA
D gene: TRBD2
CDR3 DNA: TGTGCCAGCAGCTCCCGAACTAGCGCCGAAGGGGTCGGTGAGCAGTTCTTC
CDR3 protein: CASSSRTSAEGVGEQFF

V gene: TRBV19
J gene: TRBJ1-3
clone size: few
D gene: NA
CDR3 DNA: TGTGCCAGTAGCGGACGGGACTCTGGAAACACCATATATTTT
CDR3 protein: CASSGRDSGNTIYF

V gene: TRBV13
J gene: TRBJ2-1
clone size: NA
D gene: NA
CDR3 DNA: TGTGCCAGCAGCTTAGGGGGGGCTTCCTACAATGAGCAGTTCTTC
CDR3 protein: CASSLGGASYNEQFF